These 2 T cell receptor beta chains were sequenced from one sample in a study of shared clonotypes between healthy human individuals (dated by TCRdb to the early 2020s). Library preparation used the immunoSEQ multiplex PCR assay. The table was pulled from immuneACCESS by TCRdb, which kept in-frame rearrangements only. Such tables lose some clones; where checked, under half of the loss comes from unresolved V genes, and the rest has no known cause. For this sample there are about 1,900,000 clones; about 94% appear just once. The ten largest clones take up 1.2% of the sample. For the CD8 naive samples, CD45RO-negative cells were positively selected for CCR7, yielding a CD45RA+CCR7+ population from which TemRA cells were excluded. Specimen: naive CD8+ T cells sorted from blood. According to the study, the label for this sample's cell subset or site signals: CD45RA+CCR7+. These receptors were obtained from a man younger than 35 in good health.

The chain uses TRBV4-1 and TRBJ2-7; D is undetermined. The germline CDR1 and CDR2 sequences are MGHRA and YSYEKL. Trimming removed 0 bases at V and 6 bases at J, with 9 bases between. CDR3 length: 13 residues. CDR3 nucleotide sequence: TGCGCCAGCAGCCAAGATCTGGAGAGCGAGCAGTACTTC. It is translated as CASSQDLESEQYF.

The chain employs TRBV27 and TRBJ2-1; 7 nucleotides agree with TRBD1. The CDR3 consists of 14 residues. Trimming cost V 8 bases and J 6 bases; bases outside gene matches: 10. In germline, CDR1 is MNHEY, CDR2 SMNVEV (reference sequence). CDR3 residues: CASQPGQLLNEQFF. CDR3 DNA sequence: TGTGCCAGCCAGCCGGGACAGCTTCTCAATGAGCAGTTCTTC.